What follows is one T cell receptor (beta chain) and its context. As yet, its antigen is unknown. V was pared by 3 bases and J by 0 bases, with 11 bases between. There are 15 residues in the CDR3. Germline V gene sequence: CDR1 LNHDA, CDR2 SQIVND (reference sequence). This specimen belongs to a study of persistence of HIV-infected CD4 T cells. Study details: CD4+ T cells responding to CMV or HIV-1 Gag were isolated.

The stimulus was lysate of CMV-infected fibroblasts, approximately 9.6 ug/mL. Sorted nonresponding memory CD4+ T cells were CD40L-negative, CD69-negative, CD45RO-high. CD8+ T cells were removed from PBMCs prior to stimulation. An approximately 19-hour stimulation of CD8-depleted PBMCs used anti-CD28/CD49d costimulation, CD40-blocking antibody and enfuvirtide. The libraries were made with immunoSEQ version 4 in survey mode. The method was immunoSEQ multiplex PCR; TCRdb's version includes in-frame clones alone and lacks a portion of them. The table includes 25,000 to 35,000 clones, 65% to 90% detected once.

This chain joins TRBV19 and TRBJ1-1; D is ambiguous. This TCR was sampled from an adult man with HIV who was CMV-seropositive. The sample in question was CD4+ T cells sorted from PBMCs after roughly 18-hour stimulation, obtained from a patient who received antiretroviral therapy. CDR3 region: CASSIGEVVNTEAFF. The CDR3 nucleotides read TGTGCCAGTAGTATCGGGGAGGTGGTGAACACTGAAGCTTTCTTT.